This record looks at one TCR beta chain sequence and its context. Its antigen remains unidentified. This specimen belongs to a study of OX40 agonist ivuxolimab in advanced cancers. The wider study: A diagnosis of hepatocellular carcinoma, melanoma, renal cell or head and neck cancer was present in dose-escalation patients.

The germline CDR1 and CDR2 sequences are MNHEY and SMNVEV (reference sequence). CDR3 size: 14 residues. The junction had 9 bases not matched to a gene; V was cut back by 10 bases and J by 3 bases. Only in-frame clones appear in the TCRdb table, and some are missing; sequencing was by immunoSEQ multiplex PCR. The table includes around 60,000 clones, about nine tenths detected once. With autoimmune disease history or systemic immunosuppression, patients were excluded. General observations from the study: Relative to CD4+, CD8+ T cells held more expanded clones on average.

The chain is built from TRBV27 and TRBJ2-5; the match to TRBD2 covers 9 bases. This clonotype originated in an adult with an advanced solid tumor such as melanoma, head and neck, liver or kidney cancer. Source: CD4+ or CD8+ T cells sorted from blood, taken in a trial of the OX40 agonist ivuxolimab. CDR3 DNA: TGTGCCACCCGGGACCTAGCGGGAAAAGAGACCCAGTACTTC. This codes for CATRDLAGKETQYF.